These 25 T cell receptor beta chains were sequenced from one sample in a study of blood T cell repertoires in COVID-19. Method: immunoSEQ multiplex PCR; TCRdb's copy keeps in-frame clones and lacks some. The table lists 340,000 or so clones, about nine tenths of them singletons. Material: peripheral blood. The origin of the receptors is a man in his forties or fifties with active or convalescent COVID-19.

The rearrangement uses TRBV5-1 and TRBJ2-6; no clear D. CDR3 length equals 15 residues. Germline values: CDR1 SGHRS, CDR2 YFSETQ. Trimming pared 1 base from V and 2 bases from J, leaving 7 bases between. The CDR3 bases are TGCGCCAGCAGCTTGACAGAAACTGGGGCCAACGTCCTGACTTTC. Amino acid sequence: CASSLTETGANVLTF.

V and J are TRBV12-3 or TRBV12-4 and TRBJ1-5; a possible D gene is TRBD1 (6 bases). The CDR3 runs to 12 residues. Trimming removed 6 bases at V and 12 bases at J, with 15 bases between. CDR3 sequence (DNA): TGTGCCAGCAGCCATGGGGGCAGGATCCAGCATTTT. Translation: CASSHGGRIQHF.

The chain is built from TRBV28 and TRBJ1-1, with D perhaps matching TRBD1 (6 bases). Looked up from germline, CDR1 is MDHEN and CDR2 is SYDVKM. Trimming pared 6 bases from V and 1 base from J, leaving 15 bases between. The CDR3 length is 15 residues. This chain's CDR3 is CASSPNQGRNTEAFF. CDR3 coding DNA: TGTGCCAGCAGCCCCAACCAGGGGAGGAACACTGAAGCTTTCTTT.

This chain joins TRBV28 and TRBJ2-7; the match to TRBD1 covers 10 bases. Germline trimming cut 4 bases from V and 4 bases from J; bases unmatched to any gene: 13. The germline gives CDR1 MDHEN, CDR2 SYDVKM. The CDR3 consists of 17 residues. The CDR3 DNA follows: TGTGCCAGCAGTTCGACCCTTCTTTGGGGACAGGGGTACGAGCAGTACTTC. Protein: CASSSTLLWGQGYEQYF.

This rearrangement joins TRBV4-1 to TRBJ1-1, with 7 nucleotides matching TRBD1. V dropped 2 bases and J dropped 7; count of bases not matched to a gene: 4. Per the germline V gene, CDR1 is MGHRA and CDR2 is YSYEKL. The CDR3 covers 13 residues. The CDR3 nucleotides read TGCGCCAGCAGCCAAAGGGACAGCCGTGAAGCTTTCTTT. Its protein product is CASSQRDSREAFF.

The V call is TRBV28, the J call TRBJ2-7, with no clear D. Trimming removed 6 bases at V and 0 bases at J, with 18 bases between. Germline loops: CDR1 MDHEN, CDR2 SYDVKM. This CDR3 region has 16 residues. Here the CDR3 reads CASREGGASDSYEQYF. CDR3 coding DNA: TGTGCCAGCAGAGAAGGCGGCGCCTCCGACTCCTACGAGCAGTACTTC.

This chain joins TRBV19 and TRBJ2-1, with 8 bases identical to TRBD2. Germline-derived CDR1 and CDR2 are LNHDA and SQIVND (reference sequence). Trimming at V came to 8 bases and at J to 2 bases, leaving 8 bases not matched to a gene. The CDR3 spans 15 residues. DNA for the CDR3: TGTGCCAGTCGCCCGGGACTAGGCCCCTACAATGAGCAGTTCTTC. Translating gives CASRPGLGPYNEQFF.

This clone was recorded only once. The chain joins TRBV27 to TRBJ2-5; D perhaps matches TRBD2 (5 bases). CDR1 and CDR2 (germline): MNHEY, SMNVEV (reference sequence). The CDR3 sequence is 17 residues long. The V end was cut by 3 bases, the J end by 1 base, with 18 bases between. The CDR3 sequence is CASSFAGVSGGQETQYF. The DNA for the CDR3 is TGTGCCAGCAGTTTTGCCGGGGTTTCAGGCGGCCAAGAGACCCAGTACTTC.

The chain carries TRBV25-1 and TRBJ2-3; 10 nucleotides match TRBD2. Germline loops: CDR1 MGHDK, CDR2 SYGVNS. The CDR3 covers 14 residues. V dropped 5 bases and J dropped 2; count of bases not matched to a gene: 1. CDR3 sequence reads: CASSLAGVTDTQYF. For the CDR3, the DNA is TGTGCCAGCAGTCTAGCGGGGGTCACAGATACGCAGTATTTT.

This chain uses TRBV2 with TRBJ1-3, with D unresolved. V shed 6 bases and J shed 7 bases, with 7 bases lying between them. Germline lookup yields CDR1 SNHLY and CDR2 FYNNEI. This CDR3 region has 11 residues. For the CDR3, the DNA is TGTGCCAGCAGCCCCGGTAACACCATATATTTT. It encodes CASSPGNTIYF.

This sequence joins TRBV29-1 and TRBJ2-1, with D possibly being TRBD2 (5 bases). CDR1 and CDR2 (germline): SQVTM, ANQGSEA. There are 11 residues in the CDR3. The V gene lost 4 bases and the J gene lost 10 bases, with 11 bases spanning the gap. CDR3 protein: CSVVLWEEQFF. The CDR3 bases are TGCAGCGTTGTCCTGTGGGAGGAGCAGTTCTTC.

The V gene is TRBV4-1, the J gene TRBJ2-7, with a weak D call TRBD1 (6 bases). V gave up 2 bases and J gave up 3 bases, with 14 bases separating them. Germline loops: CDR1 MGHRA, CDR2 YSYEKL. This CDR3 contains 15 residues. The CDR3: CASSQTTGARYEQYF. The CDR3 nucleotides read TGCGCCAGCAGCCAAACGACAGGAGCCCGCTACGAGCAGTACTTC.

The CDR3 DNA is TGTGCCAGCTCACCGCCAGGGGTTATACTATACAATGAGCAGTTCTTC. Protein sequence: CASSPPGVILYNEQFF. The rearrangement links TRBV18 to TRBJ2-1, with D possibly matching TRBD1 (6 bases). Germline CDR1 and CDR2: KGHSH and LQKENI. Trimming shortened V by 3 bases and J by 4 bases, and 16 bases separated the two germline ends. The CDR3 is 16 amino acids. Complete variable domain (other parts from reference TRBV18 and TRBJ2-1): NAGVMQNPRHLVRRRGQEARLRCSPMKGHSHVYWYRQLPEEGLKFMVYLQKENIIDESGMPKERFSAEFPKEGPSILRIQQVVRGDSAAYFCASSPPGVILYNEQFFGPGTRLTVL.

The CDR3 reads CASSLRQGYGYTF. The CDR3, as DNA: TGTGCCAGCAGCTTACGACAGGGGTATGGCTACACCTTC. The gene calls are TRBV4-2 and TRBJ1-2, with 8 bases fitting TRBD1. Per germline, CDR1 LGHNA and CDR2 YNFKEQ. V lost 5 bases, J lost 5 bases, and 4 bases stayed unmatched. The CDR3 runs to 13 residues.

This clone was detected only a few times. This chain uses TRBV24-1 with TRBJ2-1, with D maybe TRBD2 (6 bases). Germline loops: CDR1 KGHDR, CDR2 SFDVKD. V shed 0 bases and J shed 12 bases, with 14 bases lying between them. The CDR3 consists of 14 residues. The CDR3 here is CATSDLQPGRGQFF. In nucleotides, the CDR3 is TGTGCCACCAGTGATTTGCAGCCAGGGCGGGGGCAGTTCTTC.

The chain combines TRBV19 with TRBJ1-5; perhaps TRBD1 as D (5 bases). The V and J ends lost 1 base and 0 bases respectively, with 13 bases between them. The CDR3 runs to 17 residues. Germline CDR1 is LNHDA and CDR2 is SQIVND (reference sequence). The CDR3: CASSIGGDSYSNQPQHF. The CDR3 DNA follows: TGTGCCAGTAGTATAGGAGGGGACTCTTATAGCAATCAGCCCCAGCATTTT.

The V gene is TRBV18, the J gene TRBJ1-1, with no clear D. V was clipped by 3 bases and J by 0 bases, with 11 bases between them. The CDR3 spans 15 residues. Per the germline V gene, CDR1 is KGHSH and CDR2 is LQKENI. The CDR3 loop reads CASSPNQIMNTEAFF. The CDR3 DNA follows: TGTGCCAGCTCACCCAATCAGATCATGAACACTGAAGCTTTCTTT.

The DNA for the CDR3 is TGTGCCAGCGTCCCCGACAGGGTCGAGCAGTACTTC. It is translated as CASVPDRVEQYF. The chain joins TRBV27 to TRBJ2-7; 7 bases align to TRBD1. The CDR3 is 12 amino acids. The germline CDR1 and CDR2 sequences are MNHEY and SMNVEV (reference sequence). The V segment lost 8 bases and the J segment 6 bases; nucleotides outside the gene matches: 7.

The J gene is TRBJ2-3, the V gene TRBV7-3; TRBD1 aligns across 8 bases. There are 16 residues in the CDR3. CDR1 and CDR2 from the germline V gene are SGHTA and FQGTGA. Trimming cost V 5 bases and J 6 bases; bases outside gene matches: 13. The CDR3 reads CASSQGSGQGLDTQYF. The DNA of the CDR3 is TGTGCCAGCAGCCAGGGTTCAGGACAGGGTCTTGATACGCAGTATTTT. Full variable domain (remainder filled in from reference TRBV7-3 and TRBJ2-3): GAGVSQTPSNKVTEKGKYVELRCDPISGHTALYWYRQSLGQGPEFLIYFQGTGAADDSGLPNDRFFAVRPEGSVSTLKIQRTERGDSAVYLCASSQGSGQGLDTQYFGPGTRLTVL.

The gene calls are TRBV24-1 and TRBJ1-1, with D unclear. V lost 3 bases and J lost 1, with 11 bases in between. The CDR3 is 15 residues long. Looked up from germline, CDR1 is KGHDR and CDR2 is SFDVKD. CDR3 in amino acids: CATSDAGSGNTEAFF. CDR3 coding DNA: TGTGCCACCAGTGATGCTGGGTCGGGGAACACTGAAGCTTTCTTT.

The chain joins TRBV28 to TRBJ1-2; unclear D gene. Germline V gives CDR1 MDHEN, CDR2 SYDVKM. The CDR3 is made up of 17 amino acids. V gave up 4 bases and J gave up 5 bases, with 23 bases separating them. CDR3 nucleotides: TGTGCCAGCAGTTCCCCCCGATTTATAGGGAGTGGGTATGGCTACACCTTC. Its translation: CASSSPRFIGSGYGYTF.

Points on this clone: Other DNA sequences of this sample code for an identical CDR3. The chain is built from TRBV28 and TRBJ2-7; 9 bases match TRBD1. CDR3 length: 14 residues. The V and J ends lost 6 bases and 2 bases, in that order; junction bases with no gene match: 5. CDR1 is MDHEN and CDR2 is SYDVKM in the germline V gene. The CDR3 DNA reads TGTGCCAGCAGACCCGGGACAGGGCCCTACGAGCAGTACTTC. Translation gives CASRPGTGPYEQYF. Complete variable domain (other parts from reference TRBV28 and TRBJ2-7): DVKVTQSSRYLVKRTGEKVFLECVQDMDHENMFWYRQDPGLGLRLIYFSYDVKMKEKGDIPEGYSVSREKKERFSLILESASTNQTSMYLCASRPGTGPYEQYFGPGTRLTVT.

The rearrangement uses TRBV5-1 and TRBJ2-7, with 12 bases aligning to TRBD2. Per germline, CDR1 SGHRS and CDR2 YFSETQ. This CDR3 has 15 residues. The trim removed 4 bases at V and 6 bases at J, leaving 8 bases unmatched. CDR3 in amino acids: CASSASSGRVVEQYF. The CDR3 DNA reads TGCGCCAGCAGCGCATCTAGCGGGAGGGTAGTCGAGCAGTACTTC.

This chain links TRBV6-6 with TRBJ1-4; 8 bases line up with TRBD1. The length of the CDR3 is 14 residues. J lost 4 bases, V lost 4 bases, and 2 bases had no gene match. Germline CDR1 is MNHNY and CDR2 is SVGAGI (reference sequence). CDR3 bases: TGTGCCAGCAGTTCGACAGGGGATAATGAAAAACTGTTTTTT. Its protein product is CASSSTGDNEKLFF.

V usage is TRBV9 and J usage is TRBJ2-7, with a tentative D call TRBD1 (6 bases). The CDR3 covers 13 residues. The V gene lost 4 bases and the J gene lost 1 base, with 9 bases spanning the gap. Per the germline V gene, CDR1 is SGDLS and CDR2 is YYNGEE. CDR3 sequence (DNA): TGTGCCAGCAGCTCAGGACAGTCCTACGAGCAGTACTTC. Translating it yields CASSSGQSYEQYF.